The rows below give T cell receptor beta chains drawn from one sample of a study of control samples from healthy donors and cancer patients. Sequencing used immunoSEQ multiplex PCR; TCRdb keeps in-frame clones, though not all of them. The table records over 200,000 clones, approximately 80% of them present only once. The sample comprised PBMCs. These receptors came from a woman aged 55-69 years with lung cancer. Each CDR3 is given with its conserved first and last residue. D genes are given only for firm matches. Clone size appears in some rows only: once, few, many, or a class for an expanded clone.

DNA | CDR3 | D | size | J | V
TGTGCCAGCAGCCCTGACACCAGGGATTATAATTCACCCCTCCACTTT | CASSPDTRDYNSPLHF | - | - | TRBJ1-6 | TRBV11-2
TGTGCCAGCAGTGTAAACAGGGGTAGGCCCCTCCACTTT | CASSVNRGRPLHF | TRBD1 | once | TRBJ1-6 | TRBV2
TGTGCCAGCAGCCTGACAGGGGTGGCCAAAAACATTCAGTACTTC | CASSLTGVAKNIQYF | TRBD1 | once | TRBJ2-4 | TRBV5-5
TGTGCCAGCAGCTCCCAAAAAACTAGCGGGCGCACAGATACGCAGTATTTT | CASSSQKTSGRTDTQYF | TRBD2 | - | TRBJ2-3 | TRBV5-4
TGTGCCAGCAGCCAAGATTTGGCGGAAGCTTTCTTT | CASSQDLAEAFF | - | - | TRBJ1-1 | TRBV3-1/TRBV3-2
TGCGCCAGCAGAGAGGGACTCGACTATGGCTACACCTTC | CASREGLDYGYTF | - | - | TRBJ1-2 | TRBV5-1
TGCGCCAGCAGCCAAGATACAGTACGCAATCAGCCCCAGCATTTT | CASSQDTVRNQPQHF | - | few | TRBJ1-5 | TRBV4-1
TGTGCCAGCAGCGTAGCGAATAGCAATCAGCCCCAGCATTTT | CASSVANSNQPQHF | - | - | TRBJ1-5 | TRBV9
TGTGCCAGCAGTTCCCACGGCGGGGAGACCCAGTACTTC | CASSSHGGETQYF | - | - | TRBJ2-5 | TRBV6-6
TGTGCCAGCAGTTACGGGACAGGAGGAGAAAAACTGTTTTTT | CASSYGTGGEKLFF | TRBD1 | once | TRBJ1-4 | TRBV6-6
TGTGCCAGCAGCCAAGTATCAGTCTCCTACGAGCAGTACTTC | CASSQVSVSYEQYF | - | - | TRBJ2-7 | TRBV3-1/TRBV3-2
TGTGCCAGTAGTGTGACAGGGGGTAATGGCTACACCTTC | CASSVTGGNGYTF | TRBD1 | - | TRBJ1-2 | TRBV19
TGCGCCAGCAGCCAAGATGGCGGACTAGCGGCTTACAATGAGCAGTTCTTC | CASSQDGGLAAYNEQFF | TRBD2 | - | TRBJ2-1 | TRBV4-1
TGTGCCAGCTCATCGCTCGACAGGGGAACTGAAGCTTTCTTT | CASSSLDRGTEAFF | TRBD1 | - | TRBJ1-1 | TRBV18
TGTGCCAGCAGCCAAGCGGGTACGGGTGAGCAGTACTTC | CASSQAGTGEQYF | - | - | TRBJ2-7 | TRBV3-1/TRBV3-2
TGCGCCAGCAGCCAACTAACTGGGGCCAACGTCCTGACTTTC | CASSQLTGANVLTF | - | once | TRBJ2-6 | TRBV5-1
TGTGCCAGCAGCGTGGACAGCTACAATGAGCAGTTCTTC | CASSVDSYNEQFF | - | - | TRBJ2-1 | TRBV7-9
TGCAGTGCTGGATTGGGCACTGAAGCTTTCTTT | CSAGLGTEAFF | - | - | TRBJ1-1 | TRBV20-1
TGTGCCAGCTCACCACTACAGGGAAACACCGGGGAGCTGTTTTTT | CASSPLQGNTGELFF | - | - | TRBJ2-2 | TRBV18
TGTGCCAGCAAGCCGGGACAGTCTAACACTGAAGCTTTCTTT | CASKPGQSNTEAFF | TRBD1 | few | TRBJ1-1 | TRBV2
TGTGCCAGCAGCTTAATCGGACTAGCGGGATTGAATGAGCAGTTCTTC | CASSLIGLAGLNEQFF | TRBD2 | few | TRBJ2-1 | TRBV11-2
TGTGCCAGCAGTTTACGCCGGACTAGCGGGCCGCCCTCAGATACGCAGTATTTT | CASSLRRTSGPPSDTQYF | TRBD2 | - | TRBJ2-3 | TRBV28
TGTGCCAGCAGCTTACTGACTGCACAGGGTACGCAGTATTTT | CASSLLTAQGTQYF | - | - | TRBJ2-3 | TRBV11-2
TGTGCCAGCAGCGTCAATATAAAAGGGGGTTCTAAAGATACGCAGTATTTT | CASSVNIKGGSKDTQYF | - | - | TRBJ2-3 | TRBV9
TGTGCCAGCAGCTTTACTTCGGACTATGGCTACACCTTC | CASSFTSDYGYTF | - | - | TRBJ1-2 | TRBV11-2
TGTGCCATCAGTCCACCGGGACAGGGTATGGGCGAGCAGTACTTC | CAISPPGQGMGEQYF | TRBD1 | - | TRBJ2-7 | TRBV10-3
TGTGCCACCAGCAGAGAAGGGGTTCAAGTATACAATGAGCAGTTCTTC | CATSREGVQVYNEQFF | - | once | TRBJ2-1 | TRBV15
TGTGCCAGCGGTGCTTGGAGCTCCTACGAGCAGTACTTC | CASGAWSSYEQYF | - | - | TRBJ2-7 | TRBV28
TGTGCCAGCTCACCAGGCTATCTTGAGGATGAAGCTTTCTTT | CASSPGYLEDEAFF | - | - | TRBJ1-1 | TRBV18
TGTGCCAGCAGCTTAGACCTTCTCCTACAGGGGGCATATTCACCCCTCCACTTT | CASSLDLLLQGAYSPLHF | TRBD1 | many | TRBJ1-6 | TRBV5-5
TGTGCCATCAGTCTACAGGGGGCGCACAATGGCTACACCTTC | CAISLQGAHNGYTF | TRBD1 | - | TRBJ1-2 | TRBV10-3
TGTGCCAGCAGCTCTAGCGGGAGGGCCTCCAATGAGCAGTTCTTC | CASSSSGRASNEQFF | TRBD2 | - | TRBJ2-1 | TRBV28
TGCGCCAGCAGCTTGGCGTCTGGGGGTGAAAAACTGTTTTTT | CASSLASGGEKLFF | - | - | TRBJ1-4 | TRBV5-1
TGTGCCAGCAGCTCGGGACGAGGAGTCTGGGACACTGAAGCTTTCTTT | CASSSGRGVWDTEAFF | - | once | TRBJ1-1 | TRBV5-5
TGTGCCAGCAAGCAGGATGTTGTCGGCTACACCTTC | CASKQDVVGYTF | - | once | TRBJ1-2 | TRBV12-3/TRBV12-4
TGTGCCTGGAGTACCGGGACAGGAGCCAACACTGAAGCTTTCTTT | CAWSTGTGANTEAFF | TRBD1 | - | TRBJ1-1 | TRBV30
TGTGCCAGCAGCCAAGATTATATAGGACAGGGGGACTACGAGCAGTACTTC | CASSQDYIGQGDYEQYF | TRBD1 | - | TRBJ2-7 | TRBV14
TGTGCCAGCAGTTCACAGGGACCCGGGGAGCTGTTTTTT | CASSSQGPGELFF | - | - | TRBJ2-2 | TRBV27
TGTGCCAGCAGCCTCGGGACAGGCTTGAACACTGAAGCTTTCTTT | CASSLGTGLNTEAFF | TRBD1 | - | TRBJ1-1 | TRBV5-4
TGTGCCAGCAGCGTAGGCGGTCTTGGGACAGCAGTGTTTTTC | CASSVGGLGTAVFF | TRBD1 | - | TRBJ1-2 | TRBV9
TGTGCCAGCAGCTTGGAGGGTGGAAGCCAAGAGACCCAGTACTTC | CASSLEGGSQETQYF | - | - | TRBJ2-5 | TRBV5-4
TGCGCCAGCACCACTGCCGGGTCCTATAGCAATCAGCCCCAGCATTTT | CASTTAGSYSNQPQHF | - | - | TRBJ1-5 | TRBV5-1
TGTGCCAGCGGCCGGGGGTTCACAGATACGCAGTATTTT | CASGRGFTDTQYF | - | - | TRBJ2-3 | TRBV5-4
TGTGCCAGCAGCTTACGGGGGAGCACAGATACGCAGTATTTT | CASSLRGSTDTQYF | - | - | TRBJ2-3 | TRBV11-3
TGTGCCAGCAGTGAAAGGGCAGGGCAGGTTGGGAATGAGCAGTTCTTC | CASSERAGQVGNEQFF | - | - | TRBJ2-1 | TRBV6-1
TGTGCCAGCGTCTATAGCTCAGGGACAGCTACCTCCTACACCTTC | CASVYSSGTATSYTF | TRBD1 | - | TRBJ1-2 | TRBV19
TGTGCCACCACCATCGACACATCCTATGGCTACACCTTC | CATTIDTSYGYTF | - | - | TRBJ1-2 | TRBV2
TGTGCCATCGGTATAGCGGGGGAGCAGTACTTC | CAIGIAGEQYF | TRBD2 | - | TRBJ2-7 | TRBV10-3
TGTGCCTGGACCCTCAATCGGGGGACTGAAGCTTTCTTT | CAWTLNRGTEAFF | - | - | TRBJ1-1 | TRBV30
TGTGCCAGCAGTTTACTAGCTGGAGGTTCCTACGAGCAGTACTTC | CASSLLAGGSYEQYF | - | - | TRBJ2-7 | TRBV28
TGTGCCACCAGTCTGGGCGGGAGATACGAGCAGTACTTC | CATSLGGRYEQYF | TRBD2 | - | TRBJ2-7 | TRBV24-1
TGTGCCAGCCGACCGACAGGGGTCCCCCAAGAGACCCAGTACTTC | CASRPTGVPQETQYF | TRBD1 | - | TRBJ2-5 | TRBV7-3
TGTGCCAGCAGCTTGGGGATCAACACTGAAGCTTTCTTT | CASSLGINTEAFF | - | few | TRBJ1-1 | TRBV5-8
TGTGCCAGCAGTAAGGACGCTGGGCCGTACGAGCAGTACTTC | CASSKDAGPYEQYF | - | - | TRBJ2-7 | TRBV2
TGTGCTAGTGGTTTGGAATACACCGGGGAGCTGTTTTTT | CASGLEYTGELFF | - | - | TRBJ2-2 | TRBV12-5
TGTGCCAGTAGTATTATGTTCTCCGCTGGGGAGAATCAGCCCCAGCATTTT | CASSIMFSAGENQPQHF | - | - | TRBJ1-5 | TRBV19
TGTGCCAGCAGCTTTGGACAGATAAACACTGAAGCTTTCTTT | CASSFGQINTEAFF | - | - | TRBJ1-1 | TRBV5-5
TGTGCCAGCAGCCAAGCAGGGGGCGGTTTGAACATTCAGTACTTC | CASSQAGGGLNIQYF | TRBD1 | once | TRBJ2-4 | TRBV14
TGTGCCAGCAGTGACACGGGACAGGGGACCACTGAAGCTTTCTTT | CASSDTGQGTTEAFF | TRBD1 | - | TRBJ1-1 | TRBV6-4
TGTGCCAGCAGTTCGGCGGGAGGTTATGGAAACACCATATATTTT | CASSSAGGYGNTIYF | - | - | TRBJ1-3 | TRBV2